Listed below are T cell receptor beta chains from one sample, sequenced in a study of technical replicates of blood from a few donors. Sequencing was performed with immunoSEQ multiplex PCR; in TCRdb, only in-frame clones are kept and a portion is missing. The data hold tens of thousands of clones, with around 90% observed a single time. Input material: T cells isolated from PBMCs. The receptors derive from a human donor in good health. Some clones in this sample may be carry-over from other donors' samples. The CDR3 runs from the conserved cysteine through the conserved F or W. The D gene is left open where the match is weak. Only some rows state a clone size, as once, few, many or a class for expanded clones.

CDR3: CASSVDNRGLYTIYF
DNA: TGTGCCAGCAGCGTAGATAACAGGGGGCTATACACCATATATTTT
J: TRBJ1-3
V: TRBV9
size: NA
D: TRBD1

CDR3: CASSVGRGSNQPQHF
DNA: TGTGCCAGCAGCGTAGGTAGGGGGAGCAATCAGCCCCAGCATTTT
J: TRBJ1-5
V: TRBV7-2
size: NA
D: NA

CDR3: CASSVGLARGFEQFF
DNA: TGTGCCAGCAGCGTAGGGTTAGCCAGAGGGTTTGAGCAGTTCTTC
J: TRBJ2-1
V: TRBV9
size: NA
D: NA

CDR3: CASSSYNEQFF
DNA: TGTGCCAGTAGCTCCTACAATGAGCAGTTCTTC
J: TRBJ2-1
V: TRBV28
size: NA
D: NA

CDR3: CASSFDGTGELFF
DNA: TGTGCCAGCAGTTTTGACGGGACCGGGGAGCTGTTTTTT
J: TRBJ2-2
V: TRBV27
size: NA
D: NA

CDR3: CASSPRDGLTDTQYF
DNA: TGTGCCAGCAGCCCGCGGGATGGGCTCACAGATACGCAGTATTTT
J: TRBJ2-3
V: TRBV7-2
size: NA
D: NA

CDR3: CASSLDGEDLFF
DNA: TGTGCCAGCAGCTTGGATGGGGAGGACCTGTTCTTC
J: TRBJ2-1
V: TRBV5-4
size: NA
D: NA

CDR3: CASSGGTGPQHF
DNA: TGTGCCAGCAGCGGAGGGACAGGGCCCCAGCATTTT
J: TRBJ1-5
V: TRBV9
size: NA
D: TRBD1

CDR3: CSVEAFLEAFF
DNA: TGCAGCGTTGAGGCATTTCTTGAAGCTTTCTTT
J: TRBJ1-1
V: TRBV29-1
size: NA
D: NA

CDR3: CASSQTTGLAVQETQYF
DNA: TGCGCCAGCAGCCAAACAACGGGACTAGCGGTCCAAGAGACCCAGTACTTC
J: TRBJ2-5
V: TRBV5-1
size: NA
D: TRBD2

CDR3: CASSVTGRGSGGELFF
DNA: TGTGCCAGCAGCGTTACAGGAAGAGGATCAGGCGGGGAGCTGTTTTTT
J: TRBJ2-2
V: TRBV9
size: NA
D: NA

CDR3: CASKPDSLSYNEQFF
DNA: TGTGCCAGTAAACCGGACAGCCTCTCCTACAATGAGCAGTTCTTC
J: TRBJ2-1
V: TRBV19
size: NA
D: NA

CDR3: CASSPHRDSTFYGYTF
DNA: TGTGCCAGCAGCCCCCACCGGGACAGCACCTTCTATGGCTACACCTTC
J: TRBJ1-2
V: TRBV5-8
size: once
D: TRBD1

CDR3: CASSEGTSGSDTQYF
DNA: TGTGCCAGCAGTGAGGGGACTAGCGGGAGTGATACGCAGTATTTT
J: TRBJ2-3
V: TRBV6-4
size: few
D: TRBD2

CDR3: CASSLAAGAYNEQFF
DNA: TGTGCCAGCAGCTTAGCAGCGGGGGCGTACAATGAGCAGTTCTTC
J: TRBJ2-1
V: TRBV7-6
size: NA
D: TRBD2

CDR3: CASSRTSGRIEQFF
DNA: TGTGCCAGCAGCCGGACTAGCGGGAGGATTGAGCAGTTCTTC
J: TRBJ2-1
V: TRBV9
size: NA
D: TRBD2

CDR3: CASSLGVLDEQFF
DNA: TGTGCCAGCAGCTTAGGAGTACTGGATGAGCAGTTCTTC
J: TRBJ2-1
V: TRBV7-3
size: NA
D: NA

CDR3: CASSETGFYGYTF
DNA: TGTGCCAGCTCAGAGACAGGCTTCTATGGCTACACCTTC
J: TRBJ1-2
V: TRBV18
size: NA
D: NA

CDR3: CASSVAGVLSEQYF
DNA: TGTGCCAGCAGTGTAGCGGGAGTTTTAAGCGAGCAGTACTTC
J: TRBJ2-7
V: TRBV6-1
size: NA
D: TRBD2

CDR3: CASSLGGQAAYEQYF
DNA: TGTGCCAGCAGCTTAGGCGGACAGGCGGCCTACGAGCAGTACTTC
J: TRBJ2-7
V: TRBV7-2
size: NA
D: TRBD1